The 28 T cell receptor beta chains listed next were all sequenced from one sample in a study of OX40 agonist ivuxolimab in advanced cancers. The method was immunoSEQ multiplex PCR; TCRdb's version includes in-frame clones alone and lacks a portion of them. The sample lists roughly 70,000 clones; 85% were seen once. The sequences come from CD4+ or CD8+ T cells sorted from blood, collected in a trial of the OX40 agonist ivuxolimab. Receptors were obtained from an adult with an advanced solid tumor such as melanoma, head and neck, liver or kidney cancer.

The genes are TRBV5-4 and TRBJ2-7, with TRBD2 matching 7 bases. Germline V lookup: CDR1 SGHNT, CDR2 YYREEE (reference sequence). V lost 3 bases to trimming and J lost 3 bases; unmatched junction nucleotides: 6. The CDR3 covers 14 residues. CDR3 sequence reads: CASSSGLRDYEQYF. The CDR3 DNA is TGTGCCAGCAGCTCGGGACTAAGGGACTACGAGCAGTACTTC.

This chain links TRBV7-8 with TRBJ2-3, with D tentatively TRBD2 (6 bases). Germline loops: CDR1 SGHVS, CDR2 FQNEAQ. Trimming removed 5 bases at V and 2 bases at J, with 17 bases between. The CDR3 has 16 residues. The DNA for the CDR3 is TGTGCCAGCAGCACAGACTCGGGACTTTACACAGATACGCAGTATTTT. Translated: CASSTDSGLYTDTQYF. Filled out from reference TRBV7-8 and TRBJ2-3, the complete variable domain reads GAGVSQSPRYKVAKRGQDVALRCDPISGHVSLFWYQQALGQGPEFLTYFQNEAQLDKSGLPSDRFFAERPEGSVSTLKIQRTQQEDSAVYLCASSTDSGLYTDTQYFGPGTRLTVL.

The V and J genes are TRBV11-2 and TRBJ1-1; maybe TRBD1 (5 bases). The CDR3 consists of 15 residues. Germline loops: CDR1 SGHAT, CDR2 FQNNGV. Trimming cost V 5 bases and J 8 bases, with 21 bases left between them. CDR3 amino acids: CASSLNAGTLREAFF. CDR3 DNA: TGTGCCAGCAGCCTAAATGCGGGGACCCTTAGAGAAGCTTTCTTT.

DNA of the CDR3: TGTGCCAGCAGCCAGGACAGGGCTGGCAATCAGCCCCAGCATTTT. It codes for CASSQDRAGNQPQHF. The chain links TRBV6-5 to TRBJ1-5, with 8 bases that match TRBD1. V shed 6 bases and J 2 bases; nucleotides not matched to a gene: 6. Germline-derived CDR1 and CDR2 are MNHEY and SVGAGI. CDR3 length: 15 amino acids.

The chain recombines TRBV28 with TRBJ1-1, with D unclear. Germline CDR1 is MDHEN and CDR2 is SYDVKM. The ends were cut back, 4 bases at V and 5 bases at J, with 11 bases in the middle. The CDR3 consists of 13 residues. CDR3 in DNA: TGTGCCAGCAGTTCCGGGCGACGGACTGAAGCTTTCTTT. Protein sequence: CASSSGRRTEAFF.

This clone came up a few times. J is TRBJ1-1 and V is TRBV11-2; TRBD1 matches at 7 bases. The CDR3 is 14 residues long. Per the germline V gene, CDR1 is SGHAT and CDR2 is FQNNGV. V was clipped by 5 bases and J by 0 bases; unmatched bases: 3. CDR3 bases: TGTGCCAGCAGCACCAGGGGGATGAACACTGAAGCTTTCTTT. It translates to CASSTRGMNTEAFF.

CDR3 bases: TGTGCCACGGGGAGGAAGGAGGGCTCAGAGACCCAGTACTTC. Translation gives CATGRKEGSETQYF. The rearrangement joins TRBV10-3 to TRBJ2-5; maybe TRBD2 (6 bases). Looked up from germline, CDR1 is ENHRY and CDR2 is SYGVKD. The germline V and J ends were trimmed by 10 bases and 4 bases, with 19 bases remaining between them. This CDR3 has 14 amino acids.

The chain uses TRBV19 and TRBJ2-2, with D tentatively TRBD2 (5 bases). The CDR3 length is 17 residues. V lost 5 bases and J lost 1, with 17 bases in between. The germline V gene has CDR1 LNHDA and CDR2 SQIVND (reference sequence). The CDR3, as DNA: TGTGCCAGTAGTCCCAAATTTTCTAGCAGGAACACCGGGGAGCTGTTTTTT. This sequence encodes CASSPKFSSRNTGELFF.

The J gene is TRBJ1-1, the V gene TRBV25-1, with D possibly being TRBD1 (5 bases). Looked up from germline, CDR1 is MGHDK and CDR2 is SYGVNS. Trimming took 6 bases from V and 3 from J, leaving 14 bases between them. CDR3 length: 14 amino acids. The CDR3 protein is CASSKGLGDTEAFF. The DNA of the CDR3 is TGTGCCAGCAGCAAGGGGTTAGGGGACACTGAAGCTTTCTTT.

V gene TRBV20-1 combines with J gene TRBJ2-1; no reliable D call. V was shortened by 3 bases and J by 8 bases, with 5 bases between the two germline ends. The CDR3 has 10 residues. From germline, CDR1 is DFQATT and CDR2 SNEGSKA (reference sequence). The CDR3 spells CSARRDEQFF. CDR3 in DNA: TGCAGTGCTAGGAGAGATGAGCAGTTCTTC.

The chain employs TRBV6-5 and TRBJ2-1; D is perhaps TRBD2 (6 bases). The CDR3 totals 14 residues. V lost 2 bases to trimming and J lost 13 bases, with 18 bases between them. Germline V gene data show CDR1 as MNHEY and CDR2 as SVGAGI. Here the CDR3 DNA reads TGTGCCAGCAGTTACGGGACTGGCCTGTGGGGCCAGTTCTTC. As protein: CASSYGTGLWGQFF.

CDR3 in amino acids: CATHARLAGGPPGFPLFF. DNA for the CDR3: TGTGCCACTCACGCCCGACTAGCGGGAGGGCCACCGGGTTTTCCGCTGTTTTTT. J is TRBJ2-2 and V is TRBV19; TRBD2 matches at 14 bases. The CDR3 is 18 amino acids. Germline V gives CDR1 LNHDA, CDR2 SQIVND (reference sequence). Germline trimming cut 10 bases from V and 13 bases from J; bases unmatched to any gene: 23.

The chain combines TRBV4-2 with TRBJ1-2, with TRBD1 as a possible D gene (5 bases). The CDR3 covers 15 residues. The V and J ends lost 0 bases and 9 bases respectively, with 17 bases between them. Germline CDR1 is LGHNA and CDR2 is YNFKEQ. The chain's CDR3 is CASSQERGTTSSYTF. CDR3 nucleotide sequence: TGTGCCAGCAGCCAAGAGAGAGGGACCACCTCCAGCTACACCTTC.

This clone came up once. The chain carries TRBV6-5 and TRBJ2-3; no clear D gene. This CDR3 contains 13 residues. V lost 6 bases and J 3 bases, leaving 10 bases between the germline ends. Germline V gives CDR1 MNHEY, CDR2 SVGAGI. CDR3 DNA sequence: TGTGCCAGCAGGATCCCCTCTACAGATACGCAGTATTTT. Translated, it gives CASRIPSTDTQYF.

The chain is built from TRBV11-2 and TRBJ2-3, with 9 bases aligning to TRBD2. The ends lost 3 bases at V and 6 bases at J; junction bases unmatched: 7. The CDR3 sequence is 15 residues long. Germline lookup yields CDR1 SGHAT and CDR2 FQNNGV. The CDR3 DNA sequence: TGTGCCAGCAGCTTTCTAGCGGGGTCTCCGGATACGCAGTATTTT. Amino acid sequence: CASSFLAGSPDTQYF.

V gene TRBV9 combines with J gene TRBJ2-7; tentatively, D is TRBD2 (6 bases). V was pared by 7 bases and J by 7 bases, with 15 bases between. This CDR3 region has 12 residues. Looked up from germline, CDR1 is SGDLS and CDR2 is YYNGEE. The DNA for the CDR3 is TGTGCCAGCGCCCGTCGGGCGGGGGAGCAGTACTTC. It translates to CASARRAGEQYF.

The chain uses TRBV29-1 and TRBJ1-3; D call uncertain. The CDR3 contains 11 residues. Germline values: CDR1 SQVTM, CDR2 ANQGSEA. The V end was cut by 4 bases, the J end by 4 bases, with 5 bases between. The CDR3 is CSVVTGNTIYF. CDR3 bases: TGCAGCGTTGTAACAGGAAACACCATATATTTT.

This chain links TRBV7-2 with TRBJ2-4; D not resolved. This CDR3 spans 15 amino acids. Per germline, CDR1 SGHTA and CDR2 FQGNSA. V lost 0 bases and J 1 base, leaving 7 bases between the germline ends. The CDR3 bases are TGTGCCAGCAGCTTAGCAGCCGCCGCCAAAAACATTCAGTACTTC. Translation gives CASSLAAAAKNIQYF.

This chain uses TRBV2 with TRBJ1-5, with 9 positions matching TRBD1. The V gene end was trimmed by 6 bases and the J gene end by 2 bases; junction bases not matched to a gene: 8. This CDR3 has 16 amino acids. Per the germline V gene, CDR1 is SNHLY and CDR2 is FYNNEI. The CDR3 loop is CASSPGQGVRNQPQHF. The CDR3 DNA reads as TGTGCCAGCAGCCCGGGACAGGGAGTACGCAATCAGCCCCAGCATTTT.

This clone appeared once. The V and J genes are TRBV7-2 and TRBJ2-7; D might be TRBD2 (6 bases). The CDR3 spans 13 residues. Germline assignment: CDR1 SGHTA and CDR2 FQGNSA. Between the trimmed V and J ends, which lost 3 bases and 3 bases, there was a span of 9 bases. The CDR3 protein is CASSFRGNYEQYF. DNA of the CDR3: TGTGCCAGCAGCTTTCGGGGGAACTACGAGCAGTACTTC.

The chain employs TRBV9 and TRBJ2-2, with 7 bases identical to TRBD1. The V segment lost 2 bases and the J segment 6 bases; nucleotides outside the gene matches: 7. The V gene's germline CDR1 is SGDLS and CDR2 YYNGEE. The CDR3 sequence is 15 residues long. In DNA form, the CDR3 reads TGTGCCAGCAGCGTCTTCGACAGGGTAGCCGGGGAGCTGTTTTTT. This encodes CASSVFDRVAGELFF.

CDR3 in amino acids: CASSNLGQASYEQYF. The DNA of the CDR3 is TGTGCCAGTAGTAATTTAGGACAAGCATCCTACGAGCAGTACTTC. The chain has TRBV19 and TRBJ2-7, with D possibly TRBD1 on 5 matching bases. Germline loops: CDR1 LNHDA, CDR2 SQIVND (reference sequence). CDR3 length: 15 residues. V was clipped by 4 bases and J by 1 base, with 14 bases between them. Full variable domain (outside the CDR3, taken from reference TRBV19 and TRBJ2-7): DGGITQSPKYLFRKEGQNVTLSCEQNLNHDAMYWYRQDPGQGLRLIYYSQIVNDFQKGDIAEGYSVSREKKESFPLTVTSAQKNPTAFYLCASSNLGQASYEQYFGPGTRLTVT.

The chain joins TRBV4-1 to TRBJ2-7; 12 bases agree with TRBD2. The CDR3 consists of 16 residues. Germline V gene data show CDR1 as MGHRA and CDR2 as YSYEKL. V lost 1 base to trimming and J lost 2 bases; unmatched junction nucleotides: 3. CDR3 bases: TGCGCCAGCAGCCAAGTCGGACTAGCGGGGACCTACGAGCAGTACTTC. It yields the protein CASSQVGLAGTYEQYF.

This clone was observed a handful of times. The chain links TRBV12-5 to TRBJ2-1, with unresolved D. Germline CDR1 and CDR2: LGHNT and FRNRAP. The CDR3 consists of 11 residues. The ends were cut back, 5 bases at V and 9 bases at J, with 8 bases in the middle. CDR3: CASGIRSEQFF. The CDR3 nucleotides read TGTGCTAGTGGTATTAGGAGTGAGCAGTTCTTC.

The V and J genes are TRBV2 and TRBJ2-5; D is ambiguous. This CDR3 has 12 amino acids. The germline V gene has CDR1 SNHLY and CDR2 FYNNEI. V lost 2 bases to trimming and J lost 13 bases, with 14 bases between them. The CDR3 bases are TGTGCCAGCAGTGAATCTACCCCCGCACCGTACTTC. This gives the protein CASSESTPAPYF.

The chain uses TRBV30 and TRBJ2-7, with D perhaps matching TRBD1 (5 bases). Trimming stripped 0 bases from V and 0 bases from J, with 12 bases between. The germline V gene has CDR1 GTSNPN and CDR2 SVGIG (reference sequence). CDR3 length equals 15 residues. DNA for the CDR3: TGTGCCTGGAGTGTACAGTGGGGCAGCTCCTACGAGCAGTACTTC. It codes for CAWSVQWGSSYEQYF.

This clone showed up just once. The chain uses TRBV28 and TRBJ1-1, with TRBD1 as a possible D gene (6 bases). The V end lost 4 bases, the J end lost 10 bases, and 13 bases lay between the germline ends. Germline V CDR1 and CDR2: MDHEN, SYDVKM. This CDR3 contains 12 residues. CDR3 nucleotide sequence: TGTGCCAGCAGTTCAAGTGGGGGGCTAGCTTTCTTT. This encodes CASSSSGGLAFF.

The chain's CDR3 is CASSNGGRMGTDTQYF. DNA of the CDR3: TGCGCCAGCAGCAACGGAGGGCGAATGGGCACAGATACGCAGTATTTT. The chain joins TRBV5-1 to TRBJ2-3, with a tentative D call TRBD2 (6 bases). The CDR3 runs to 16 residues. CDR1 SGHRS and CDR2 YFSETQ come from the germline V gene. Deletions cut 4 bases from V and 1 base from J, with 16 bases between.